A selection of T cell receptor beta chains follows, all from one sample in a study of T cells in Graves' hyperthyroidism and ophthalmopathy. MiXCR, run by TCRdb on the multiplex PCR reads, gives a single entry per CDR3 protein. Of 330,000 or so distinct CDR3 sequences listed, roughly a fifth are singletons. Material for sequencing was blood. These receptors came from a man in his fifties or sixties with Graves' ophthalmopathy. The CDR3 runs from the conserved cysteine through the conserved F or W. Each record gives: clone size, D gene, V gene, J gene, CDR3 DNA, CDR3 protein. D genes are given only for firm matches. Where a row states a size, it is once, few, many or the class of an expanded clone; other rows omit it.

>few|-|TRBV9|TRBJ1-1
TGTGCCAGCAGCGTAGAAGAAGGGCCGAACACTGAAGCTTTCTTT
CASSVEEGPNTEAFF
>many|-|TRBV10-3|TRBJ2-3
TGTGCCATCAGTGAGTCGACAGATACGCAGTATTTT
CAISESTDTQYF
>few|TRBD1|TRBV7-9|TRBJ1-5
TGTGCCAGCAGTTCAGGGGGGCCCCAGCATTTT
CASSSGGPQHF
>many|-|TRBV5-1|TRBJ2-3
TGCGCCAGCAGCAATGATACCTCTAGCACAGATACGCAGTATTTT
CASSNDTSSTDTQYF
>-|TRBD1|TRBV20-1|TRBJ1-6
TGCAGTGCTCAACGGGGACAGGCTGAAAGGTTCACCCTCCACTTT
CSAQRGQAERFTLHF
>few|-|TRBV5-6|TRBJ2-2
TGTGCCAGCAGCCTGGGGCGATCCGGGGAGCTGTTTTTT
CASSLGRSGELFF
>many|TRBD2|TRBV7-2|TRBJ2-7
TGTGCCAGCAGCATCAGGACTAGCGGAAAACCACCATACGAGCAGTACTTC
CASSIRTSGKPPYEQYF
>-|-|TRBV28|TRBJ1-4
TGTGCCAGCAGTTTAGTAATTACAACTAATGAAAAACTGTTTTTT
CASSLVITTNEKLFF
>few|-|TRBV5-6|TRBJ1-4
TGTGCCAGCAGCTTTCGGGTTGTCGATGAAAAACTGTTTTTT
CASSFRVVDEKLFF
>few|TRBD2|TRBV27|TRBJ2-7
TGTGCCAGCAGTTATGCTAGCGGGTCACCCCACGAGCAGTACTTC
CASSYASGSPHEQYF
>many|-|TRBV7-8|TRBJ2-5
TGTGCCAGCAGCCACGGGACTTTCCGCCCCCAAGAGACCCAGTACTTC
CASSHGTFRPQETQYF
>few|-|TRBV7-9|TRBJ1-1
TGTGCCAGCAGCTTAGGGGTTTCAGGGAACACTGAAGCTTTCTTT
CASSLGVSGNTEAFF
>-|TRBD2|TRBV29-1|TRBJ2-7
TGCAGCGTCGAAACTAGCGGGAGTCCCGAGCAGTACTTC
CSVETSGSPEQYF
>many|-|TRBV2|TRBJ2-7
TGTGCCAGCAGTGGGACCCTAGCTAGCGAGCAGTACTTC
CASSGTLASEQYF
>-|TRBD2|TRBV27|TRBJ2-1
TGTGCCAGCAGTTTAAGGTTAGCGGGAGGCTCGCCCTACAATGAGCAGTTCTTC
CASSLRLAGGSPYNEQFF
>many|-|TRBV2|TRBJ2-2
TGTGCCAGCAGTGTAGAGGGGACCGGGGAGCTGTTTTTT
CASSVEGTGELFF
>few|TRBD1|TRBV20-1|TRBJ2-7
TGCAGTGCCCACTCCCCGGGACAGGGGAGCTACGAGCAGTACTTC
CSAHSPGQGSYEQYF
>-|TRBD2|TRBV20-1|TRBJ2-2
TGCAGTGCTAGAGATCTAGCGGGAGGCACCGGGGAGCTGTTTTTT
CSARDLAGGTGELFF
>few|TRBD1|TRBV6-1|TRBJ2-6
TGTGCCAGCAGTTTAGGACAGGGTGTCAACGTCCTGACTTTC
CASSLGQGVNVLTF